This T cell receptor (beta chain) was captured by sequencing in a study of blood T cell repertoires in COVID-19. Across the whole study: Spain, Italy and the United States supplied samples that represented acute and convalescent COVID-19. From T cells, B-cell-depleted T cells, or PBMCs came the material, which was cDNA or gDNA.

As processed by the authors: The authors estimated nucleated cell counts from reference gene primer amplification. Libraries were prepared by immunoSEQ multiplex PCR; TCRdb keeps only in-frame clonotypes and omits some of them. The DNA gave D and trimming, while V, J and clone size come from that table. This sample has about 190,000 clones; around 77% occur once, and the top ten carry 15% to 20%. The germline V gene encodes CDR1 SEHNR and CDR2 FQNEAQ (reference sequence). The CDR3 extends over 12 amino acids. The ends lost 4 bases at V and 6 bases at J; junction bases unmatched: 3. The chain links TRBV7-9 to TRBJ2-7, with 7 nucleotides matching TRBD1. The sequence was obtained from a man aged 55 to 70 with active or convalescent COVID-19. The source material was peripheral blood. CDR3 DNA: TGTGCCAGCAGCTCGACAGGGAGCGAGCAGTACTTC. It yields the protein CASSSTGSEQYF.